This T cell receptor beta chain is from a study of cytomegalovirus exposure and HLA in healthy donors. About the study: Unique TCR beta sequences numbering about 100 million came from roughly 180 million T cells in an earlier analysis.

Study observations and caveats: About 90% or about 30% of the time was how often most TCR beta V segments were productive, according to an earlier analysis. According to a later analysis, donors in an Asian-associated ancestry cluster reportedly had fewer N-insertions than the approximately 670-donor mean.

As concerns this clone: Its antigen is unknown.

13 Jbeta primers and 60 Vbeta primers were used for the PCR. Assay used: immunoSEQ multiplex PCR; TCRdb lists only in-frame clones, some missing. The sample lists tens of thousands of clones; about three quarters were seen once. The CDR3 is 16 residues long. Germline-derived CDR1 and CDR2 are MDHEN and SYDVKM. Trimming removed 4 bases from V and 2 bases from J; junction bases left unmatched: 8. The chain uses TRBV28 and TRBJ2-3; TRBD2 agrees at 8 bases. The TCR comes from a woman aged 35 to 49 in good health and CMV-seropositive. The sequencing sample was made of PBMCs. In DNA, the CDR3 is TGTGCCAGCAGTTCTACCAGCGGGAGAAACACAGATACGCAGTATTTT. Translating gives CASSSTSGRNTDTQYF.